This is a list of T cell receptor beta chains from one sample in a study of T cell changes during pregnancy in multiple sclerosis. The method was immunoSEQ multiplex PCR; TCRdb's version includes in-frame clones alone and lacks a portion of them. Counted here are about 85,000 clones, just over 90% occurring once; the ten biggest clones make up more than 2%. This material consisted of peripheral blood, taken in the first trimester of pregnancy. The receptors originated from a female donor with multiple sclerosis, enrolled in a pregnancy study. CDR3s include the opening cysteine and the closing phenylalanine or tryptophan.

v_gene: TRBV4-2
len: 15
CDR3aa: CASSQVSVQRAKLFF

v_gene: TRBV28
len: 13
CDR3aa: CASRDSWGYEQYF

v_gene: TRBV30
len: 15
CDR3aa: CAWSGHGGKAYEQYF

v_gene: TRBV5-1
len: 13
CDR3aa: CASSQTIDYEQYF

v_gene: TRBV7-2
len: 15
CDR3aa: CASSYDRNSNQPQHF

v_gene: TRBV5-6
len: 15
CDR3aa: CASSPGTQWADTQYF

v_gene: TRBV7-2
len: 13
CDR3aa: CASSRGAADTQYF

v_gene: TRBV5-1
len: 17
CDR3aa: CASSLWMSSGLQNEQFF

v_gene: TRBV29-1
len: 14
CDR3aa: CSVEETRVGDTQYF

v_gene: TRBV6-5
len: 15
CDR3aa: CASSRRQGWVTEAFF

v_gene: TRBV7-2
len: 13
CDR3aa: CASSLTGYYGYTF

v_gene: TRBV11-3
len: 15
CDR3aa: CASSLGGGESYEQYF

v_gene: TRBV2
len: 17
CDR3aa: CAISHPTSGSSYNEQFF

v_gene: TRBV7-8
len: 14
CDR3aa: CASSLTPVNTEAFF

v_gene: TRBV4-1
len: 15
CDR3aa: CASSQRDRGRETQYF

v_gene: TRBV2
len: 15
CDR3aa: CASSEWERDTGELFF

v_gene: TRBV28
len: 15
CDR3aa: CASTHPGQGLETQYF

v_gene: TRBV6-5
len: 15
CDR3aa: CASSPGGISYNEQFF

v_gene: TRBV5-1
len: 14
CDR3aa: CASSLGSGQETQYF

v_gene: TRBV5-4
len: 14
CDR3aa: CASSRTGEREKLFF

v_gene: TRBV29-1
len: 11
CDR3aa: CSPEKGGRQYF

v_gene: TRBV5-4
len: 16
CDR3aa: CASSFKGARGTGGYTF

v_gene: TRBV7-3
len: 13
CDR3aa: CASSFGGSTEAFF

v_gene: TRBV2
len: 12
CDR3aa: CASEDLIYGYTF

v_gene: TRBV28
len: 15
CDR3aa: CASSFTGASNQPQHF

v_gene: TRBV6-5
len: 15
CDR3aa: CASSYQPGQGLQAFF

v_gene: TRBV4-3
len: 18
CDR3aa: CASSQDFGSGAIENIQYF

v_gene: TRBV6-5
len: 14
CDR3aa: CASSRGTGPRGYTF

v_gene: TRBV9
len: 15
CDR3aa: CASSVAAGGLNEQFF

v_gene: TRBV25-1
len: 17
CDR3aa: CASSGVSQRKVPYEQYF

v_gene: TRBV11-3
len: 16
CDR3aa: CASSFGTSSFAETQYF

v_gene: TRBV28
len: 13
CDR3aa: CASSVDGLVRRYF

v_gene: TRBV27
len: 16
CDR3aa: CASSLLTSGRANEQYF

v_gene: TRBV9
len: 15
CDR3aa: CASSVGVQRGTEAFF

v_gene: TRBV9
len: 16
CDR3aa: CASSPRRGGNTGELFF

v_gene: TRBV6-4
len: 16
CDR3aa: CASSDQGDSQNTEAFF

v_gene: TRBV9
len: 13
CDR3aa: CASTAGGANVLTF

v_gene: TRBV27
len: 17
CDR3aa: CASSRSSGLALLDTQYF

v_gene: TRBV5-1
len: 14
CDR3aa: CASSLGVQGGGYTF

v_gene: TRBV27
len: 16
CDR3aa: CASSLSRQAKGEKLFF

v_gene: TRBV28
len: 15
CDR3aa: CASSLYETSGGEQYF